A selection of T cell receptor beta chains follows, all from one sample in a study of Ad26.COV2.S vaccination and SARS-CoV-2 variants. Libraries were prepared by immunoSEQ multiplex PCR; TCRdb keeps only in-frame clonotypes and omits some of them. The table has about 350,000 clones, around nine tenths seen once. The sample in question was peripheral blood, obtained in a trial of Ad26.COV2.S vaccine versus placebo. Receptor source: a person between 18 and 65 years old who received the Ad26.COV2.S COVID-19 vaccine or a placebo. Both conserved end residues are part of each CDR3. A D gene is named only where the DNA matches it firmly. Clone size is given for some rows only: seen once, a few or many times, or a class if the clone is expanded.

CDR3nt: TGTGCCAGCAGCTTCCGGGACACTTCCTGGCGGGACTATGGCTACACCTTC
CDR3aa: CASSFRDTSWRDYGYTF
abundance: NA
j_gene: TRBJ1-2
v_gene: TRBV5-5
d_gene: NA

CDR3nt: TGTGCCTGGAGCTTCGGGACAGTTGAGTACGAGCAGTACTTC
CDR3aa: CAWSFGTVEYEQYF
abundance: NA
j_gene: TRBJ2-7
v_gene: TRBV30
d_gene: TRBD1

CDR3nt: TGTGCCAGCAGCCAAAGCGGGGGGGGATACAATGAGCAGTTCTTC
CDR3aa: CASSQSGGGYNEQFF
abundance: NA
j_gene: TRBJ2-1
v_gene: TRBV7-6
d_gene: TRBD2

CDR3nt: TGCAGTGCTAGTACGGGCGAGCAGTACTTC
CDR3aa: CSASTGEQYF
abundance: NA
j_gene: TRBJ2-7
v_gene: TRBV20-1
d_gene: NA

CDR3nt: TGCGCCAGCAGCCAAAGGGAGGCCAAGTCCGATACGCAGTATTTT
CDR3aa: CASSQREAKSDTQYF
abundance: NA
j_gene: TRBJ2-3
v_gene: TRBV10-2
d_gene: NA

CDR3nt: TGTGCCAGCAAGGGGACAGGGGGCTACAATGAGCAGTTCTTC
CDR3aa: CASKGTGGYNEQFF
abundance: NA
j_gene: TRBJ2-1
v_gene: TRBV28
d_gene: TRBD1

CDR3nt: TGTGCCAGCTCACCCCAGACAGGGGTAGCTGAAGCTTTCTTT
CDR3aa: CASSPQTGVAEAFF
abundance: NA
j_gene: TRBJ1-1
v_gene: TRBV18
d_gene: TRBD1

CDR3nt: TGTGCCAGTAGTATATGGGATAGCAATCAGCCCCAGCATTTT
CDR3aa: CASSIWDSNQPQHF
abundance: NA
j_gene: TRBJ1-5
v_gene: TRBV19
d_gene: NA

CDR3nt: TGTGCCACCAGCGGGGGAGGAGCTAACTATGGCTACACCTTC
CDR3aa: CATSGGGANYGYTF
abundance: NA
j_gene: TRBJ1-2
v_gene: TRBV15
d_gene: NA

CDR3nt: TGCGCCAGCAGCTTCGGACCTAGCACAGATACGCAGTATTTT
CDR3aa: CASSFGPSTDTQYF
abundance: NA
j_gene: TRBJ2-3
v_gene: TRBV5-1
d_gene: NA

CDR3nt: TGTGCCACCGGTACTAACTATGGCTACACCTTC
CDR3aa: CATGTNYGYTF
abundance: NA
j_gene: TRBJ1-2
v_gene: TRBV24-1
d_gene: NA

CDR3nt: TGTGCCTGGAGCAGACTAGCGGGAGAGAGCGGTGAGCAGTTCTTC
CDR3aa: CAWSRLAGESGEQFF
abundance: few
j_gene: TRBJ2-1
v_gene: TRBV30
d_gene: TRBD2

CDR3nt: TGTGCCAGCAGCTTAAGTGAGAACAAAAAACTGTTTTTT
CDR3aa: CASSLSENKKLFF
abundance: NA
j_gene: TRBJ1-4
v_gene: TRBV11-2
d_gene: NA

CDR3nt: TGTGCCACCAGTGATTGGATCTCTGGCTACACCTTC
CDR3aa: CATSDWISGYTF
abundance: NA
j_gene: TRBJ1-2
v_gene: TRBV24-1
d_gene: NA

CDR3nt: TGTGCCAGCTCACCAGCGGGGGCGCGTAAGACTGAAGCTTTCTTT
CDR3aa: CASSPAGARKTEAFF
abundance: NA
j_gene: TRBJ1-1
v_gene: TRBV18
d_gene: NA

CDR3nt: TGTGCCAGCAGCGTCGCTAGCGGGAGGACCTACGAGCAGTACTTC
CDR3aa: CASSVASGRTYEQYF
abundance: once
j_gene: TRBJ2-7
v_gene: TRBV9
d_gene: TRBD2

CDR3nt: TGCGCCAGCAGCCAAGGGGTTTCGGGACACGAGCAGTACTTC
CDR3aa: CASSQGVSGHEQYF
abundance: NA
j_gene: TRBJ2-7
v_gene: TRBV4-1
d_gene: NA

CDR3nt: TGCGCCAGCAGCCAAGGCAGGACTGAAGCTTTCTTT
CDR3aa: CASSQGRTEAFF
abundance: NA
j_gene: TRBJ1-1
v_gene: TRBV4-1
d_gene: NA

CDR3nt: TGTGCCAGCAGCTTACAGGGTGGGGCCATACCCCAGCCCCAGCATTTT
CDR3aa: CASSLQGGAIPQPQHF
abundance: once
j_gene: TRBJ1-5
v_gene: TRBV5-4
d_gene: NA

CDR3nt: TGCGCCAGCAGCTTGCAATCTGGGAAAGTCTACGAGCAGTACTTC
CDR3aa: CASSLQSGKVYEQYF
abundance: NA
j_gene: TRBJ2-7
v_gene: TRBV5-1
d_gene: NA

CDR3nt: TGTGCCAGCAGCCATACTATTGGACAGGGGTCCGAGCAGTACTTC
CDR3aa: CASSHTIGQGSEQYF
abundance: few
j_gene: TRBJ2-7
v_gene: TRBV14
d_gene: TRBD1

CDR3nt: TGCGCCAGCAGCCAAGACCCCGGTACTACTTCTAACTATGGCTACACCTTC
CDR3aa: CASSQDPGTTSNYGYTF
abundance: NA
j_gene: TRBJ1-2
v_gene: TRBV4-1
d_gene: NA

CDR3nt: TGTGCCAGCAGTCCCTCCGGGGAGGACTACAATGAGCAGTTCTTC
CDR3aa: CASSPSGEDYNEQFF
abundance: NA
j_gene: TRBJ2-1
v_gene: TRBV28
d_gene: NA

CDR3nt: TGTGCCAGCAGCGCGGGGACTAGCGGGGGGGCCGGTGAGCAGTACTTC
CDR3aa: CASSAGTSGGAGEQYF
abundance: NA
j_gene: TRBJ2-7
v_gene: TRBV7-2
d_gene: TRBD2

CDR3nt: TGTGCCAGCAGTTTCCGGGAAGGGGGAGGCTACGAGCAGTACTTC
CDR3aa: CASSFREGGGYEQYF
abundance: NA
j_gene: TRBJ2-7
v_gene: TRBV27
d_gene: NA

CDR3nt: TGTGCCAGCAGTACCCCCTCGTCAGCCAACACTGAAGCTTTCTTT
CDR3aa: CASSTPSSANTEAFF
abundance: NA
j_gene: TRBJ1-1
v_gene: TRBV6-5
d_gene: NA

CDR3nt: TGTGCCAGCGGGAGGCCACTTAGCAATCAGCCCCAGCATTTT
CDR3aa: CASGRPLSNQPQHF
abundance: NA
j_gene: TRBJ1-5
v_gene: TRBV27
d_gene: NA

CDR3nt: TGTGCCAGCAGCTTAGACAGCGGGGCAACTTACGAGCAGTACTTC
CDR3aa: CASSLDSGATYEQYF
abundance: NA
j_gene: TRBJ2-7
v_gene: TRBV11-1
d_gene: TRBD2

CDR3nt: TGTGCCAGCAGTCGCGGGAGTTCGTACGAGCAGTACTTC
CDR3aa: CASSRGSSYEQYF
abundance: NA
j_gene: TRBJ2-7
v_gene: TRBV3-1/TRBV3-2
d_gene: TRBD2

CDR3nt: TGTGCCAGCAGTTCCAGGGGCAACTATGGCTACACCTTC
CDR3aa: CASSSRGNYGYTF
abundance: NA
j_gene: TRBJ1-2
v_gene: TRBV28
d_gene: NA

CDR3nt: TGTGCCAGCAGTTACTCGGCGTACTACAATGAGCAGTTCTTC
CDR3aa: CASSYSAYYNEQFF
abundance: NA
j_gene: TRBJ2-1
v_gene: TRBV6-2/TRBV6-3
d_gene: NA

CDR3nt: TGCAGTGCTAGTAACCCTTCCGTGGGAGCTAACAATGAGCAGTTCTTC
CDR3aa: CSASNPSVGANNEQFF
abundance: NA
j_gene: TRBJ2-1
v_gene: TRBV20-1
d_gene: NA

CDR3nt: TGTGCCAGCAGTTCCGGGACCGCGGGGGCCCAGTACTTC
CDR3aa: CASSSGTAGAQYF
abundance: NA
j_gene: TRBJ2-5
v_gene: TRBV6-6
d_gene: TRBD2

CDR3nt: TGTGCCATCAGACAGAAGGCCGAGCAGTACTTC
CDR3aa: CAIRQKAEQYF
abundance: NA
j_gene: TRBJ2-7
v_gene: TRBV10-3
d_gene: NA

CDR3nt: TGTGCCAGCAGTTACTTGGAGGGGAGATACTCTGGGGCCAACGTCCTGACTTTC
CDR3aa: CASSYLEGRYSGANVLTF
abundance: NA
j_gene: TRBJ2-6
v_gene: TRBV6-2/TRBV6-3
d_gene: NA

CDR3nt: TGTGCCATCAGTGAGTCGCCCCTCGTCACCATATATTTT
CDR3aa: CAISESPLVTIYF
abundance: NA
j_gene: TRBJ1-3
v_gene: TRBV10-3
d_gene: NA

CDR3nt: TGTGCCAGCAGTGCCAGACAGGTGGTAACGAACACCATATATTTT
CDR3aa: CASSARQVVTNTIYF
abundance: NA
j_gene: TRBJ1-3
v_gene: TRBV28
d_gene: NA

CDR3nt: TGTGCCAGCAGTACCAGCCAAGCAACTAATGAAAAACTGTTTTTT
CDR3aa: CASSTSQATNEKLFF
abundance: NA
j_gene: TRBJ1-4
v_gene: TRBV2
d_gene: NA

CDR3nt: TGTGCCAGCAGTTTAAACGGCGGGGGTTCGCAACACCAGCAGTACTTC
CDR3aa: CASSLNGGGSQHQQYF
abundance: NA
j_gene: TRBJ2-7
v_gene: TRBV28
d_gene: TRBD2

CDR3nt: TGTGCCAGCAGCTCCCTTCGGCTAGCGGGAGGCCTCGAGCAGTATTTT
CDR3aa: CASSSLRLAGGLEQYF
abundance: few
j_gene: TRBJ2-3
v_gene: TRBV11-2
d_gene: TRBD2

CDR3nt: TGTGCCAGCAGCCGGACAGGGGGCACGGAGACCCAGTACTTC
CDR3aa: CASSRTGGTETQYF
abundance: NA
j_gene: TRBJ2-5
v_gene: TRBV7-2
d_gene: TRBD1

CDR3nt: TGTGCCAGCAGGGGCGGACTCTATGGCTACACCTTC
CDR3aa: CASRGGLYGYTF
abundance: NA
j_gene: TRBJ1-2
v_gene: TRBV6-6
d_gene: NA

CDR3nt: TGCAGCGTTGTAGGAGGGTACAATGAGCAGTTCTTC
CDR3aa: CSVVGGYNEQFF
abundance: NA
j_gene: TRBJ2-1
v_gene: TRBV29-1
d_gene: NA

CDR3nt: TGTGCCAGTAGTATGGGGCTAGCGGGAGACAATGAGCAGTTCTTC
CDR3aa: CASSMGLAGDNEQFF
abundance: NA
j_gene: TRBJ2-1
v_gene: TRBV19
d_gene: TRBD2

CDR3nt: TGTGCCAGCAGCGTAGGGCCTCAAAGCTCCTACGAGCAGTACTTC
CDR3aa: CASSVGPQSSYEQYF
abundance: NA
j_gene: TRBJ2-7
v_gene: TRBV9
d_gene: NA

CDR3nt: TGTGCCAGTAGTAAAGGGCTAAGGGCAGCCAGCAATCAGCCCCAGCATTTT
CDR3aa: CASSKGLRAASNQPQHF
abundance: NA
j_gene: TRBJ1-5
v_gene: TRBV19
d_gene: NA

CDR3nt: TGTGCCAGCAGTTACTCGGAACAAAGCACCTACGAGCAGTACTTC
CDR3aa: CASSYSEQSTYEQYF
abundance: NA
j_gene: TRBJ2-7
v_gene: TRBV6-2/TRBV6-3
d_gene: NA

CDR3nt: TGTGCCAGCAGCCGTTTCCCTTCAGGGCTCTCCTACGAGCAGTACTTC
CDR3aa: CASSRFPSGLSYEQYF
abundance: NA
j_gene: TRBJ2-7
v_gene: TRBV27
d_gene: NA

CDR3nt: TGTGCCAGCAGCAAAACAGGGGCCAATCAGCCCCAGCATTTT
CDR3aa: CASSKTGANQPQHF
abundance: NA
j_gene: TRBJ1-5
v_gene: TRBV7-2
d_gene: TRBD1

CDR3nt: TGTGCCAGCAGCCAAGCCCCTAGCGGGGGATACAATGAGCAGTTCTTC
CDR3aa: CASSQAPSGGYNEQFF
abundance: NA
j_gene: TRBJ2-1
v_gene: TRBV4-2
d_gene: TRBD2

CDR3nt: TGTGCCAGTACCTACCCCGGGGGGGGCCAGCCCCAGCATTTT
CDR3aa: CASTYPGGGQPQHF
abundance: NA
j_gene: TRBJ1-5
v_gene: TRBV19
d_gene: NA

CDR3nt: TGTGCCAGTAGTTTGACACAGGGGGCGCGGGGCTACACCTTC
CDR3aa: CASSLTQGARGYTF
abundance: NA
j_gene: TRBJ1-2
v_gene: TRBV19
d_gene: TRBD1

CDR3nt: TGTGCCAGCAGCTTAGTGGACAGTGACTACTACGAGCAGTACTTC
CDR3aa: CASSLVDSDYYEQYF
abundance: NA
j_gene: TRBJ2-7
v_gene: TRBV11-2
d_gene: NA